These T cell receptor beta chains were read from a single sample in a study of shared clonotypes between healthy human individuals. The method was immunoSEQ multiplex PCR; TCRdb's version includes in-frame clones alone and lacks a portion of them. Of roughly 2,300,000 clones in the sample, roughly 92% were seen once. The sample comprised naive CD4+ T cells from PBMCs. The receptors were sampled from a man between 18 and 29 years old in good health. Some clones in this sample may be carry-over from other donors' samples. CDR3s include the opening cysteine and the closing phenylalanine or tryptophan. D genes are given only for firm matches. Clone sizes are given selectively: once, few, many, or a class where the clone is expanded.

>TRBJ2-7|once|TRBD1|TRBV12-5
CASGLAGGYEQYF
TGTGCTAGTGGTTTGGCAGGGGGTTACGAGCAGTACTTC
>TRBJ1-1|once|-|TRBV13
CASSRGTEAFF
TGTGCCAGCAGCCGAGGCACTGAAGCTTTCTTT
>TRBJ1-5|few|-|TRBV30
CAWGMGRETQPQHF
TGTGCCTGGGGTATGGGCAGGGAGACTCAGCCCCAGCATTTT
>TRBJ2-2|-|-|TRBV12-5
CASGLTPTGELFF
TGTGCTAGTGGTTTGACCCCGACCGGGGAGCTGTTTTTT
>TRBJ2-5|-|TRBD1|TRBV5-1
CASSRDAPGQGIKTQYF
TGCGCCAGCAGCCGGGATGCGCCGGGACAGGGGATAAAGACCCAGTACTTC
>TRBJ1-3|-|-|TRBV27
CASSPYQGNTIYF
TGTGCCAGCAGTCCCTATCAGGGCAACACCATATATTTT
>TRBJ1-2|-|-|TRBV27
CASGSSPSGYTF
TGTGCCAGCGGTTCATCTCCGTCGGGCTACACCTTC
>TRBJ2-1|-|TRBD2|TRBV9
CASSVVASLAGSYNEQFF
TGTGCCAGCAGCGTAGTGGCATCACTAGCGGGGTCCTACAATGAGCAGTTCTTC
>TRBJ2-5|-|-|TRBV11-2
CASSTWLGRQETQYF
TGTGCCAGCAGCACATGGCTGGGCAGACAAGAGACCCAGTACTTC
>TRBJ1-5|-|-|TRBV2
CASSNTGPNQPQHF
TGTGCCAGCAGCAATACAGGGCCAAATCAGCCCCAGCATTTT
>TRBJ1-1|-|TRBD1|TRBV29-1
CSVRGLYMNTEAFF
TGCAGCGTCAGGGGGCTGTATATGAACACTGAAGCTTTCTTT
>TRBJ1-1|once|TRBD1|TRBV7-2
CASSSITGGSTEAFF
TGTGCCAGCAGCTCGATTACAGGGGGGAGCACTGAAGCTTTCTTT
>TRBJ1-4|-|TRBD1|TRBV28
CASSSGQGVEKLFF
TGTGCCAGCAGTTCGGGACAGGGTGTCGAAAAACTGTTTTTT
>TRBJ2-3|once|-|TRBV5-4
CASSLARSRSGADTQYF
TGTGCCAGCAGCTTGGCCAGGTCCAGGAGCGGCGCAGATACGCAGTATTTT
>TRBJ1-5|few|-|TRBV2
CASSEGPAGEPQHF
TGTGCCAGCAGTGAAGGGCCAGCGGGGGAGCCCCAGCATTTT
>TRBJ2-1|-|-|TRBV5-5
CASSFSVEQFF
TGTGCCAGCAGCTTCAGTGTAGAGCAGTTCTTC
>TRBJ2-5|-|-|TRBV5-5
CASSLARVETQYF
TGTGCCAGCAGCTTGGCCAGGGTAGAGACCCAGTACTTC
>TRBJ1-4|-|-|TRBV6-5
CASSYQVPRANEKLFF
TGTGCCAGCAGTTACCAAGTCCCCCGCGCTAATGAAAAACTGTTTTTT
>TRBJ1-1|-|TRBD1|TRBV10-2
CASSDRGQRAFF
TGCGCCAGCAGTGACAGGGGGCAGCGGGCTTTCTTT
>TRBJ2-5|-|TRBD2|TRBV19
CASSITSGIGETQYF
TGTGCCAGTAGTATTACTAGCGGGATCGGAGAGACCCAGTACTTC
>TRBJ1-4|-|-|TRBV5-4
CASSLMGNPNEKLFF
TGTGCCAGCAGCTTGATGGGGAACCCTAATGAAAAACTGTTTTTT
>TRBJ2-3|once|TRBD1|TRBV2
CASSVPQGADTQYF
TGTGCCAGCAGTGTTCCCCAGGGGGCAGATACGCAGTATTTT
>TRBJ1-1|-|-|TRBV13
CASSLDYDRNTEAFF
TGTGCCAGCAGCTTAGATTACGATAGGAACACTGAAGCTTTCTTT
>TRBJ2-3|-|-|TRBV10-3
CAISELSPRTDTQYF
TGTGCCATCAGTGAGCTTAGTCCTCGGACAGATACGCAGTATTTT
>TRBJ1-1|few|-|TRBV29-1
CSVGHLLGAEAFF
TGCAGCGTTGGACACCTTTTAGGGGCTGAAGCTTTCTTT
>TRBJ2-5|-|-|TRBV4-1
CASSQNAETQYF
TGCGCCAGCAGCCAAAACGCGGAGACCCAGTACTTC
>TRBJ2-1|-|-|TRBV9
CASSVLDQGVSYNEQFF
TGTGCCAGCAGCGTCCTGGACCAGGGAGTCTCCTACAATGAGCAGTTCTTC
>TRBJ2-5|-|-|TRBV4-1
CASSQEVGRYSGETQYF
TGCGCCAGCAGCCAAGAGGTGGGCCGGTATTCGGGTGAGACCCAGTACTTC
>TRBJ1-1|-|TRBD1|TRBV6-1
CASSRQGYTEAFF
TGTGCCAGCAGCCGACAGGGTTACACTGAAGCTTTCTTT
>TRBJ2-7|-|TRBD2|TRBV10-1
CASSSGLAGEQYF
TGCGCCAGCAGTTCGGGACTAGCGGGAGAGCAGTACTTC
>TRBJ2-7|-|-|TRBV2
CASSEMGGQYF
TGTGCCAGCAGTGAAATGGGGGGACAGTACTTC
>TRBJ2-2|-|-|TRBV27
CASSLRGTGELFF
TGTGCCAGCAGTTTAAGGGGCACCGGGGAGCTGTTTTTT
>TRBJ2-7|-|TRBD2|TRBV29-1
CSAVESGRNYEQYF
TGCAGCGCGGTGGAAAGCGGGAGAAATTACGAGCAGTACTTC
>TRBJ2-7|-|-|TRBV5-1
CASSGLLGNTYEQYF
TGCGCCAGCAGCGGGCTCTTAGGGAACACCTACGAGCAGTACTTC
>TRBJ2-2|-|-|TRBV28
CASYPGGRTGELFF
TGTGCCAGTTACCCGGGGGGCAGAACCGGGGAGCTGTTTTTT
>TRBJ1-1|-|TRBD1|TRBV29-1
CSVVGSGGADEAFF
TGCAGCGTTGTGGGGTCAGGGGGCGCAGATGAAGCTTTCTTT
>TRBJ2-3|-|-|TRBV4-1
CASSELETSPGTQYF
TGCGCCAGCAGCGAGCTCGAGACCTCTCCAGGGACGCAGTATTTT
>TRBJ2-1|-|-|TRBV4-2
CASSQDQLNNEQFF
TGTGCCAGCAGCCAAGATCAACTTAACAATGAGCAGTTCTTC
>TRBJ2-7|-|-|TRBV9
CASSPRVGRESYEQYF
TGTGCCAGCAGCCCCCGAGTGGGCAGGGAGTCCTACGAGCAGTACTTC
>TRBJ2-7|-|-|TRBV5-5
CASSLVNYEQYF
TGTGCCAGCAGCTTGGTTAACTACGAGCAGTACTTC